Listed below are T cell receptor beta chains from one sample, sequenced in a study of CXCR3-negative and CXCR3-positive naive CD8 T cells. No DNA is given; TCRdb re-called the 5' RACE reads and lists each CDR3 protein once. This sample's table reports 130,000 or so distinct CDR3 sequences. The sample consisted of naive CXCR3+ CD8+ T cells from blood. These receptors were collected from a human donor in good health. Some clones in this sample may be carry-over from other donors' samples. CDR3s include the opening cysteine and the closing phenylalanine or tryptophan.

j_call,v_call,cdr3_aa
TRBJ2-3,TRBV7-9,CASSTRTSGSGTDTQYF
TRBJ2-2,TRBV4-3,CASSPILTGGAFPGELFF
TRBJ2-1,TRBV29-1,CSVVMREGRNEQFF
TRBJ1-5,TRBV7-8,CASSLWREGNQPQHF
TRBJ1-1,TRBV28,CASLAGPNTEAFF
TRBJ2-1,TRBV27,CASSLSFSSYNEQFF
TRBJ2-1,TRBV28,CASRTVSYNEQFF
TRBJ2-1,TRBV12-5,CASAFGSGTYNEQFF
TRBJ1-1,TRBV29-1,CSDERSSEAFF
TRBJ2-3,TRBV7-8,CASSLPSRSDTQYF
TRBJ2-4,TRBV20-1,CSAPRVSGNIQYF
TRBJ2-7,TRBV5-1,CASSLGTGPHEQYF
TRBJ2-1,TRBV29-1,CSVESLSPEGTHNEQFF
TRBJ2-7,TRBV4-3,CASSQSGSWSYEQYF
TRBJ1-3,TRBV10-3,CAISEPGVGNTIYF
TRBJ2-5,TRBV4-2,CASSQDGASEAQYF
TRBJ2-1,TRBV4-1,CASSQEGGSDEQFF
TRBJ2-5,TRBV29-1,CSVEWLDPWETQYF
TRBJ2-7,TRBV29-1,CSVEDQAFEQYF
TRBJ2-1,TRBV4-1,CASSQSPGSYNEQFF
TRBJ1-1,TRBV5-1,CASSLVGPESRAEAFF
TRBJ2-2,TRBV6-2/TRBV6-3,CASSYNRDTGELFF
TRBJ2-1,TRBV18,CASSPSYLDNEQFF
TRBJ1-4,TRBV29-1,CSVVPPGQGGEKLFF
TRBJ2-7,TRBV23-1,CASPLIIAGEGEQYF
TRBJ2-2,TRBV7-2,CASSLVGQTISTGELFF
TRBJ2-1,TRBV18,CASSRGGVSSYNEQFF
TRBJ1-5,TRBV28,CASSLLYSLSNQPQHF
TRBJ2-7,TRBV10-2,CASSVQGLAGVYEQYF
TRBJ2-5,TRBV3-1,CASSQERILGETQYF
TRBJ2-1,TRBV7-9,CASSSGTELRNEQFF
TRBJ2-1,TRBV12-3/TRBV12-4,CASSWTVSSYNEQFF
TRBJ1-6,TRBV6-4,CASSTWGGRESPYNSPLHF
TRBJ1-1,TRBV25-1,CASSEFAGTGIFTEAFF
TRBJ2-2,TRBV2,CASSEGLGTGELFF
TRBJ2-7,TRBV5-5,CASSLEGASSYEQYF
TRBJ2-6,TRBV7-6,CASSSETGGAFGANVLTF
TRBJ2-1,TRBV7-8,CASSRGTGTYNEQFF
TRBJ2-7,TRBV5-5,CASSWTSGTDYEQYF
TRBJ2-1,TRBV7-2,CASSLIRNNEQFF